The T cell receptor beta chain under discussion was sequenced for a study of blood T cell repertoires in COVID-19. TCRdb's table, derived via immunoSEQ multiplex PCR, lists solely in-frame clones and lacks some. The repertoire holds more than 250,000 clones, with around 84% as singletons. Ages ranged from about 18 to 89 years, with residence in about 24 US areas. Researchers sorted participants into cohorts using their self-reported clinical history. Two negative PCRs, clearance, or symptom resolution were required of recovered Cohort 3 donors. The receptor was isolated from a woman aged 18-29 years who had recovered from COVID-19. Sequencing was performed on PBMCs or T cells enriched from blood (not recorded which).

The CDR3 spells CASSSSQGPGAAFF. Here the CDR3 DNA reads TGTGCCAGCAGCTCCTCACAGGGGCCAGGGGCAGCTTTCTTT. The rearrangement links TRBV5-5 to TRBJ1-1, with 7 bases fitting TRBD1. CDR1 and CDR2 (germline): SGHKS, YYEKEE (reference sequence). With V trimmed by 3 bases and J by 10 bases, 12 bases remained unmatched. CDR3 length: 14 residues.